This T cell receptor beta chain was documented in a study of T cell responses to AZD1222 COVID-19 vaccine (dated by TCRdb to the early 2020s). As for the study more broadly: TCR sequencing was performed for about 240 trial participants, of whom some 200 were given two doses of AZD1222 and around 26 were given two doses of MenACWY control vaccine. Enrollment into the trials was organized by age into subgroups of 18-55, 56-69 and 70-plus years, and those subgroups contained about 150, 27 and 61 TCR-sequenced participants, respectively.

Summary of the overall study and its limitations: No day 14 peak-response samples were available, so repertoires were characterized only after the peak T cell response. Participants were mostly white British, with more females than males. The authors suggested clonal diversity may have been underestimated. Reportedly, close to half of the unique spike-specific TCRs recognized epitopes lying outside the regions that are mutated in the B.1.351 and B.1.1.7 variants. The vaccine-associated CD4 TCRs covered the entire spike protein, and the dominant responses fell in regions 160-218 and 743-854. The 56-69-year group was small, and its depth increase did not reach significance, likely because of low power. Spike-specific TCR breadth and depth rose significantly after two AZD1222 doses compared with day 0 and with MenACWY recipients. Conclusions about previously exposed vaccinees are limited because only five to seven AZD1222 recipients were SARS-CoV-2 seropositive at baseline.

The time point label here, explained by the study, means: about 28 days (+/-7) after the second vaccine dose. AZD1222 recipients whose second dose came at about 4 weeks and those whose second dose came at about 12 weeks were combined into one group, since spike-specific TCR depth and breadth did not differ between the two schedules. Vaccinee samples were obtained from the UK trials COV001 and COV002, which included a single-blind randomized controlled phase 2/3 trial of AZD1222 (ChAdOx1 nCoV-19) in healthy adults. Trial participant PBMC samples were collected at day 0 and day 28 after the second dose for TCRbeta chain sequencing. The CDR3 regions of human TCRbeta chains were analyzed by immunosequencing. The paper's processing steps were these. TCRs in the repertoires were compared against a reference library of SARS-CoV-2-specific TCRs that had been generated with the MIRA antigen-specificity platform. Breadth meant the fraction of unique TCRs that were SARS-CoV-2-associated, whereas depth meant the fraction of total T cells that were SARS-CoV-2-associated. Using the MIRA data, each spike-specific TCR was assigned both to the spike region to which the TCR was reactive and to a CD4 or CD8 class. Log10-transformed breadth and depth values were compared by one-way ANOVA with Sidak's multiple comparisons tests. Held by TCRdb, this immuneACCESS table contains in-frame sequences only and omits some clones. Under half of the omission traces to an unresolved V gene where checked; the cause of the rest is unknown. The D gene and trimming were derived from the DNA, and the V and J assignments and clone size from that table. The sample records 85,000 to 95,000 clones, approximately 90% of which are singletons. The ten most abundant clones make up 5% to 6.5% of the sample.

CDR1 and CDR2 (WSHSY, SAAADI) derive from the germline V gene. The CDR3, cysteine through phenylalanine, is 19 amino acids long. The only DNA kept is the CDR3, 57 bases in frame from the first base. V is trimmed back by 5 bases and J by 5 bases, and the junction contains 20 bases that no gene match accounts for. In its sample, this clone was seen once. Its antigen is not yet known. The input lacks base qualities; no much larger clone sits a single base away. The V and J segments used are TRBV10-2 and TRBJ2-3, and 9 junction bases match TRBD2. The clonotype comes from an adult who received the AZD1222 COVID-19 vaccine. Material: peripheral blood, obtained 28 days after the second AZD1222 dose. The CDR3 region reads CASSTRGELAGFFIDTQYF. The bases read TGCGCCAGCAGTACCCGGGGGGAACTAGCGGGTTTTTTTATAGATACGCAGTATTTT.